Below, 23 T cell receptor beta chains from the same sample are listed, as sequenced in a study of T-cell memory formation after mild COVID-19. TCRdb itself ran the 5' RACE reads through MiXCR, one entry per CDR3 protein. The sample lists 280,000 or so distinct CDR3 sequences, 7% to 10% seen once, with 20% to 25% in the top ten. Sequenced sample: PBMCs or a T cell subset sorted from them (not recorded which). The receptors were sampled from a man aged 18-30 years who had mild COVID-19 (a few samples of this study predate the infection). Cell type and time point are not known.

In its sample, this clonotype was seen a few times. J is TRBJ1-1 and V is TRBV12-3 or TRBV12-4, with D possibly TRBD1 on 5 matching bases. This CDR3 region has 14 residues. V gave up 7 bases and J gave up 3 bases, with 15 bases separating them. CDR3 in DNA: TGTGCCAGCACATTCGGGGGGGGATACACTGAAGCTTTCTTT. Protein: CASTFGGGYTEAFF.

This clonotype was counted between two and nine times. V usage is TRBV7-9 and J usage is TRBJ2-7, with TRBD1 as a possible D gene (5 bases). Trimming removed 9 bases at V and 2 bases at J, with 11 bases between. The CDR3 is made up of 12 amino acids. From germline, CDR1 is SEHNR and CDR2 FQNEAQ (reference sequence). The CDR3 protein is CASDSLPYEQYF. CDR3 sequence (DNA): TGTGCCAGTGACAGCTTACCCTACGAGCAGTACTTC.

This clonotype was observed a few times. This chain uses TRBV5-1 with TRBJ1-2; unclear D gene. CDR3 length equals 15 residues. Germline V gives CDR1 SGHRS, CDR2 YFSETQ. V shed 0 bases and J shed 5 bases, with 14 bases lying between them. CDR3 coding DNA: TGCGCCAGCAGCTTGGGGGGAGATTTGGAATATGGCTACACCTTC. It codes for CASSLGGDLEYGYTF.

The chain links TRBV7-3 to TRBJ2-5; maybe TRBD1 (5 bases). The V gene's germline CDR1 is SGHTA and CDR2 FQGTGA. The CDR3 length is 13 residues. Trimming removed 5 bases at V and 9 bases at J, with 16 bases between. In nucleotides, the CDR3 is TGTGCCAGCAGCCCCGGCCAGGGTACACCCCAGTACTTC. Translated, it gives CASSPGQGTPQYF. The full variable domain, completed using reference TRBV7-3 and TRBJ2-5, is GAGVSQTPSNKVTEKGKYVELRCDPISGHTALYWYRQSLGQGPEFLIYFQGTGAADDSGLPNDRFFAVRPEGSVSTLKIQRTERGDSAVYLCASSPGQGTPQYFGPGTRLLVL.

This clonotype has just a few counts. The J gene is TRBJ2-1, the V gene TRBV7-2; D might be TRBD1 or TRBD2, each matching 6 bases. The CDR3 is made up of 14 amino acids. The V gene's germline CDR1 is SGHTA and CDR2 FQGNSA. Trimming took off 1 base at V and 15 bases at J, with 19 bases between the two ends. The CDR3: CASSLVGSTEGGFF. The CDR3 bases are TGTGCCAGCAGCTTAGTCGGGTCGACTGAGGGGGGGTTCTTC. The full variable domain, its missing parts supplied by reference TRBV7-2 and TRBJ2-1, is GAGVSQSPSNKVTEKGKDVELRCDPISGHTALYWYRQSLGQGLEFLIYFQGNSAPDKSGLPSDRFSAERTGGSVSTLTIQRTQQEDSAVYLCASSLVGSTEGGFFGPGTRLTVL.

The CDR3 DNA sequence: TGTGCCAGCAGGGGGACAGGAGACAATCAGCCCCAGCATTTT. It specifies CASRGTGDNQPQHF. The chain employs TRBV12-3 or TRBV12-4 and TRBJ1-5, with TRBD1 matching over 8 bases. Trimming at V came to 6 bases and at J to 3 bases, leaving 4 bases not matched to a gene. There are 14 residues in the CDR3.

This clonotype was detected only a few times. J is TRBJ1-2 and V is TRBV28; D unresolved. V lost 6 bases, J lost 4 bases, and 18 bases lay in between. Germline V gives CDR1 MDHEN, CDR2 SYDVKM. This CDR3 has 15 amino acids. The CDR3 loop reads CASRPDLPDPYGYTF. CDR3 sequence (DNA): TGTGCCAGCAGGCCAGACCTCCCAGACCCCTATGGCTACACCTTC.

This clonotype was recorded a few times. The genes are TRBV4-1 and TRBJ2-3; D not resolved. The CDR3 runs 14 residues. V lost 0 bases and J lost 6, with 10 bases in between. Germline lookup yields CDR1 MGHRA and CDR2 YSYEKL. The DNA for the CDR3 is TGCGCCAGCAGCCAAGATTGGACCTCCGATACGCAGTATTTT. Translated: CASSQDWTSDTQYF.

The V and J genes are TRBV20-1 and TRBJ2-5; maybe TRBD1 (6 bases). V dropped 3 bases and J dropped 5 bases, with 16 bases sitting between them. The CDR3 totals 14 residues. The germline gives CDR1 DFQATT, CDR2 SNEGSKA (reference sequence). CDR3 DNA: TGCAGTGCTAGGCCCCTAACAGGGAAGGAGACCCAGTACTTC. It codes for CSARPLTGKETQYF.

The table lists this clonotype with many counts. At one end, the junction sequence differs from germline, possibly due to a read error. The chain combines TRBV12-3 or TRBV12-4 with TRBJ1-2; D is undetermined. CDR3 size: 11 residues. The CDR3 loop is CASGRVGMLYF. The DNA of the CDR3 is TGTGCCAGCGGCCGGGTTGGGATGTTGTACTTC.

This clonotype came up many times. The rearrangement links TRBV7-2 to TRBJ1-1; D is ambiguous. Germline CDR1 SGHTA, CDR2 FQGNSA. Trimming removed 3 bases from V and 3 bases from J, with 8 bases in between. The CDR3 extends over 13 amino acids. The CDR3 here is CASSFQSDTEAFF. The CDR3 nucleotides read TGTGCCAGCAGCTTTCAGTCGGACACTGAAGCTTTCTTT. The variable domain in full, with the rest retrieved from reference TRBV7-2 and TRBJ1-1, is GAGVSQSPSNKVTEKGKDVELRCDPISGHTALYWYRQSLGQGLEFLIYFQGNSAPDKSGLPSDRFSAERTGGSVSTLTIQRTQQEDSAVYLCASSFQSDTEAFFGQGTRLTVV.

The rearrangement links TRBV29-1 to TRBJ2-6; the match to TRBD2 covers 7 bases. The J segment lost 16 bases and the V segment lost 3 bases, leaving 15 bases of the junction unmatched. The CDR3 runs to 14 residues. The germline gives CDR1 SQVTM, CDR2 ANQGSEA. The CDR3 sequence: CSVEGLNDTPGLTF. For the CDR3, the DNA is TGCAGCGTTGAGGGACTAAATGACACTCCAGGGCTGACTTTC.

This chain connects TRBV9 to TRBJ2-3; tentative D call: TRBD2 (6 bases). This CDR3 comprises 17 residues. With 0 bases removed from V and 3 bases from J, the gap between germline ends came to 17 bases. Looked up from germline, CDR1 is SGDLS and CDR2 is YYNGEE. CDR3 loop: CASSVALGLGGTDTQYF. CDR3 sequence (DNA): TGTGCCAGCAGCGTAGCTCTGGGTTTAGGAGGGACAGATACGCAGTATTTT. Full variable domain (missing parts from reference TRBV9 and TRBJ2-3): DSGVTQTPKHLITATGQRVTLRCSPRSGDLSVYWYQQSLDQGLQFLIQYYNGEERAKGNILERFSAQQFPDLHSELNLSSLELGDSALYFCASSVALGLGGTDTQYFGPGTRLTVL.

V and J are TRBV5-1 and TRBJ2-3; unclear D gene. CDR3 length: 12 residues. From germline, CDR1 is SGHRS and CDR2 YFSETQ. The ends were cut back, 4 bases at V and 7 bases at J, with 10 bases in the middle. CDR3 DNA: TGCGCCAGCAGCAGTACAATTTATACGCAGTATTTT. It is translated as CASSSTIYTQYF.

At least ten counts were recorded for this clonotype. The chain joins TRBV27 to TRBJ2-5, with 7 bases matching TRBD1. Losses at the gene ends were 5 bases for V and 1 base for J; bases not matched to a gene: 1. Germline V CDR1 and CDR2: MNHEY, SMNVEV (reference sequence). The CDR3 is made up of 13 amino acids. This CDR3 is CASSRGPQETQYF. CDR3 coding DNA: TGTGCCAGCAGTAGGGGGCCCCAAGAGACCCAGTACTTC.

This clonotype was counted between two and nine times. V and J are TRBV12-3 or TRBV12-4 and TRBJ2-1, with 12 bases matching TRBD2. The CDR3 has 17 residues. Germline trimming cut 6 bases from V and 4 bases from J; bases unmatched to any gene: 10. CDR3 sequence reads: CASSHTSGGTLYNEQFF. The CDR3 region has the DNA TGTGCCAGCAGCCACACTAGCGGGGGGACCTTGTACAATGAGCAGTTCTTC.

At least ten counts were recorded for this clonotype. The V call is TRBV5-1, the J call TRBJ2-3; 11 nucleotides match TRBD2. The V segment lost 1 base and the J segment 4 bases; nucleotides outside the gene matches: 5. The CDR3 is 16 amino acids. Germline values: CDR1 SGHRS, CDR2 YFSETQ. The CDR3 here is CASSLSRLAGSDTQYF. DNA for the CDR3: TGCGCCAGCAGCTTGTCTCGACTAGCGGGGTCAGATACGCAGTATTTT.

This clonotype was counted between two and nine times. The chain joins TRBV7-2 to TRBJ1-2, with a tentative D call TRBD1 (5 bases). The CDR3 spans 15 residues. Trimming stripped 2 bases from V and 3 bases from J, with 13 bases between. Germline CDR1 and CDR2: SGHTA and FQGNSA. This CDR3 reads CASSLWSGGDYGYTF. The CDR3, as DNA: TGTGCCAGCAGCTTATGGAGTGGGGGGGACTATGGCTACACCTTC.

This chain uses TRBV10-3 with TRBJ2-5, with 11 bases matching TRBD2. Germline loops: CDR1 ENHRY, CDR2 SYGVKD. V trimming: 9 bases; J trimming: 5 bases; junction bases outside the gene matches: 5. The CDR3 covers 13 residues. CDR3 in DNA: TGTGCCATAGGGACTAGCGGAAGGGAGACCCAGTACTTC. It yields the protein CAIGTSGRETQYF.

This clonotype was counted a few times. V is TRBV7-2 and J is TRBJ1-1; D possibly corresponds to TRBD1 (5 bases). Germline loops: CDR1 SGHTA, CDR2 FQGNSA. Trimming took 4 bases from V and 5 from J, leaving 11 bases between them. CDR3 size: 13 residues. CDR3 sequence: CASSYPGGTEAFF. The CDR3 nucleotides are TGTGCCAGCAGCTACCCGGGGGGAACTGAAGCTTTCTTT.

This clonotype was recorded at least ten times. V gene TRBV3-1 combines with J gene TRBJ2-2; no clear D. The CDR3 covers 12 residues. Germline V CDR1 and CDR2: LGHDT, YNNKEL (reference sequence). V lost 0 bases, J lost 7 bases, and 3 bases lay in between. The CDR3 coding sequence is TGTGCCAGCAGCCAAGAAGGCGGGGAGCTGTTTTTT. It yields the protein CASSQEGGELFF.

This clonotype was counted ten times or more. The genes are TRBV7-6 and TRBJ2-1; D is possibly TRBD1 (5 bases). The CDR3 has 12 amino acids. The V and J ends lost 5 bases and 12 bases respectively, with 14 bases between them. Germline V lookup: CDR1 SGHVS, CDR2 FNYEAQ. The CDR3 region is CASSKTDFGQFF. CDR3 nucleotide sequence: TGTGCCAGCAGCAAGACAGATTTCGGGCAGTTCTTC. The entire variable domain, with the rest obtained from reference TRBV7-6 and TRBJ2-1, is as follows: GAGVSQSPRYKVTKRGQDVALRCDPISGHVSLYWYRQALGQGPEFLTYFNYEAQQDKSGLPNDRFSAERPEGSISTLTIQRTEQRDSAMYRCASSKTDFGQFFGPGTRLTVL.

This clonotype was picked up a small number of times. The rearrangement links TRBV3-1 to TRBJ1-3; 7 bases map to TRBD1. From germline, CDR1 is LGHDT and CDR2 YNNKEL (reference sequence). V shed 4 bases and J 2 bases; nucleotides not matched to a gene: 8. The CDR3 consists of 16 residues. This chain's CDR3 is CASSLLHDRAGNTIYF. The CDR3 coding sequence is TGTGCCAGCAGCCTCCTCCACGACAGGGCTGGAAACACCATATATTTT.